The 3 T cell receptor beta chains listed next were all sequenced from one sample in a study of T cells in Graves' hyperthyroidism and ophthalmopathy. Amplification targeted TCR beta CDR3 regions from RNA transcripts. During a first-round RT-PCR of the TCR CDR3, the HTBI primer set was used. MiXCR, run by TCRdb on the multiplex PCR reads, gives a single entry per CDR3 protein. This table has around 540,000 distinct CDR3 sequences, roughly 15% appearing once. The specimen was blood. These receptors all stem from a woman aged 25-40 years with Graves' ophthalmopathy.

This clonotype has at least ten counts. The chain couples TRBV20-1 to TRBJ2-7, with D possibly TRBD1 on 5 matching bases. Germline CDR1 reads DFQATT; CDR2 reads SNEGSKA (reference sequence). The ends were cut back, 1 base at V and 1 base at J, with 11 bases in the middle. The CDR3 is made up of 14 amino acids. CDR3 loop: CSARGRQGSYEQYF. CDR3 nucleotide sequence: TGCAGTGCTAGAGGACGGCAGGGTTCCTACGAGCAGTACTTC.

This clonotype was seen more than once but under ten times. The V call is TRBV4-3, the J call TRBJ2-7, with D unresolved. Germline V gene data show CDR1 as LGHNA and CDR2 as YSLEER. V was pared by 1 base and J by 1 base, with 11 bases between. The CDR3 is 15 amino acids. CDR3 amino acids: CASSQAAGLSYEQYF. The CDR3 DNA follows: TGCGCCAGCAGCCAAGCCGCAGGTCTTTCCTACGAGCAGTACTTC.

This clonotype was detected a few times. The genes are TRBV28 and TRBJ2-7; D tentatively reads TRBD1 or TRBD2 (5 bases each). Trimming removed 8 bases at V and 6 bases at J, with 11 bases between. The CDR3 is 11 amino acids. Germline values: CDR1 MDHEN, CDR2 SYDVKM. CDR3 loop: CASGGGSEQYF. CDR3 coding DNA: TGTGCCAGCGGTGGGGGTAGCGAGCAGTACTTC.